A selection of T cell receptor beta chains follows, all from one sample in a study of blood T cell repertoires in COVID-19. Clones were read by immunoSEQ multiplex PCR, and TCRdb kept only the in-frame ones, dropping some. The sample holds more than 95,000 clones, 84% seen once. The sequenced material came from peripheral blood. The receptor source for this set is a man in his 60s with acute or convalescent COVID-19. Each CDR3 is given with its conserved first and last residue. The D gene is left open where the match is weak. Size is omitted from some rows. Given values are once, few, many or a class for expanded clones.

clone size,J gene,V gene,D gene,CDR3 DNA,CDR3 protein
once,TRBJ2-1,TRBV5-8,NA,TGTGCCAGCAGTTACGACAGGCACCTCTCGGAGTTCTTC,CASSYDRHLSEFF
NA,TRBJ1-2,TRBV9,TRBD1,TGTGCCAGCAGCGTAGCAGGACAGGAAGGCTATGGCTACACCTTC,CASSVAGQEGYGYTF
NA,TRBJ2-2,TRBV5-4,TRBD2,TGTGCCAGCAGCCCCCCGGCGGGAGGGCCCGTATCCGGGGAGCTGTTTTTT,CASSPPAGGPVSGELFF
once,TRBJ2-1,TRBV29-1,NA,TGCAGCGTTGGACGACCTCAAGCCGCCGGGGATGAGCAGTTCTTC,CSVGRPQAAGDEQFF
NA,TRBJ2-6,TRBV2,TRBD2,TGTGCCGGTCAGCGGGACGCCTCTGGGGCCAACGTCCTGACTTTC,CAGQRDASGANVLTF
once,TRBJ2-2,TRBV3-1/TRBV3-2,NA,TGTGCCAGCAGCCACGAGGGGACTAACACCGGGGAGCTGTTTTTT,CASSHEGTNTGELFF
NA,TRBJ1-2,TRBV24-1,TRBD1,TGTGCCACCAGTCCCACGGGACAGCCAAAAGGTAGCTATGGCTACACCTTC,CATSPTGQPKGSYGYTF
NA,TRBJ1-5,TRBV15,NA,TGTGCCACCAGCAGAGCTTGGGGCGGAGATCAGCCCCAGCATTTT,CATSRAWGGDQPQHF
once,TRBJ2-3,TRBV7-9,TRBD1,TGTGCCAGCAGCTTATCACTAGGGGGCCCGACGCAGTATTTT,CASSLSLGGPTQYF
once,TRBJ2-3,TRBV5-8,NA,TGTGCCAGCAGCTCCGGGACATTCGGCACAGATACGCAGTATTTT,CASSSGTFGTDTQYF
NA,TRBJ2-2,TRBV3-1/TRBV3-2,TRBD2,TGTGCCAGCATAGCGGGGGCGAACACCGGGGAGCTGTTTTTT,CASIAGANTGELFF
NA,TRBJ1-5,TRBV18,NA,TGTGCCAGCTCACGGGGGGGCAATCAGCCCCAGCATTTT,CASSRGGNQPQHF
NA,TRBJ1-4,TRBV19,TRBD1,TGTGCCAGTAGAAACCCGTTGACAGGGTTAGGAGAAAAACTGTTTTTT,CASRNPLTGLGEKLFF
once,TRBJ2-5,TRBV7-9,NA,TGTGCCAGCAGCCACCGCGTCCGTGGAGAGACCCAGTACTTC,CASSHRVRGETQYF
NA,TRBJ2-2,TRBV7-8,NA,TGTGCCAGCAGCCCCCATGAGGGCACCGGGGAGCTGTTTTTT,CASSPHEGTGELFF
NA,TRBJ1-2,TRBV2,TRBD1,TGTGCCAGCAGTCCCGGGACAGGGGGAAATGGCTACACCTTC,CASSPGTGGNGYTF
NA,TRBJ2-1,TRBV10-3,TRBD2,TGTGCCATCAGACCCCGAGGATTAGCGGGAGAAAGGTTTAGTTACAATGAGCAGTTCTTC,CAIRPRGLAGERFSYNEQFF
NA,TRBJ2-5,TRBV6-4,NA,TGTGCCAGCAGTCGAGCGGACCAAGAGACCCAGTACTTC,CASSRADQETQYF
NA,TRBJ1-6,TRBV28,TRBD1,TGTGCCAGCAGTTTATACAGGGGTTCACCCCTCCACTTT,CASSLYRGSPLHF
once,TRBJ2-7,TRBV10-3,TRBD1,TGTGCCACTGGGACAGGGGGCTACGAGCAGTACTTC,CATGTGGYEQYF
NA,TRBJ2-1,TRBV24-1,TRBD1,TGTGCCACCAGTGATATTGGGACAGGGGGCTGGAATGAGCAGTTCTTC,CATSDIGTGGWNEQFF
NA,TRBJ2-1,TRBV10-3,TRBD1,TGTGCCATCAGTGCCGGGGACAGGGGAAACAATGAGCAGTTCTTC,CAISAGDRGNNEQFF
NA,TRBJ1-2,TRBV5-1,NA,TGCGCCAGCAGCTTGGTGCCAGGAAGCTATGGCTACACCTTC,CASSLVPGSYGYTF
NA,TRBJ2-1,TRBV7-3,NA,TGTGCCAGCAGCTTAACATCAGGGGCCAATGAGCAGTTCTTC,CASSLTSGANEQFF
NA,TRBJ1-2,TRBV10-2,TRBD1,TGCGCCAGCAGTGTCGGGCCAGGGGGAGACTATGGCTACACCTTC,CASSVGPGGDYGYTF
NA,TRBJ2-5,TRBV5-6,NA,TGTGCCAGCAGCTTGGGAACAACAGGGGGGGACGGAGAGACCCAGTACTTC,CASSLGTTGGDGETQYF
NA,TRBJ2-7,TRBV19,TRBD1,TGTGCCAGTAGTATTTTGGTTTTACGGGACAGAGCCTACGAGCAGTACTTC,CASSILVLRDRAYEQYF
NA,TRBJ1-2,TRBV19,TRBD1,TGTGCCAGTAGTATAGGGGTAATGACAGGGGTTTTAGGCTATGGCTACACCTTC,CASSIGVMTGVLGYGYTF
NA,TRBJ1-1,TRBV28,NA,TGTGCCAGCAGAGAAACAGGGTATGGGGCTGAAGCTTTCTTT,CASRETGYGAEAFF
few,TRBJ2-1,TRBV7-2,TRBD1,TGTGCCAGCAGACTAGGGGGCAGGATTGGTAATGAGCAGTTCTTC,CASRLGGRIGNEQFF
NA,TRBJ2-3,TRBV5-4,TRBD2,TGTGCCAGCAGCTTGGAGGCTAGCGGGATTACAGATACGCAGTATTTT,CASSLEASGITDTQYF
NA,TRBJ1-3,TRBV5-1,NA,TGCGCCAGCAGCTTGGGATTCCAGTATGGAAACACCATATATTTT,CASSLGFQYGNTIYF
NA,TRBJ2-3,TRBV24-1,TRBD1,TGTGCCACCAGTGACGTGGGACAGAACGTTGGCGATACGCAGTATTTT,CATSDVGQNVGDTQYF
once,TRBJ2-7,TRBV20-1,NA,TGCAGTGCTAGTCCCCCCGCGATCTCCTACGAGCAGTACTTC,CSASPPAISYEQYF
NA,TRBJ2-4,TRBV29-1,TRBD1,TGCAGCGTTGAAGGAAACAGGGGGCAGGGAAACATTCAGTACTTC,CSVEGNRGQGNIQYF
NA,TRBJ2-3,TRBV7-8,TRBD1,TGTGCCAGCAGCCCGGTGGGGGGACAGGTTTCAGATACGCAGTATTTT,CASSPVGGQVSDTQYF
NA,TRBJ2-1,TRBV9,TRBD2,TGTGCCAGCAGCTCACTAGCGGGAGAATACAATGAGCAGTTCTTC,CASSSLAGEYNEQFF
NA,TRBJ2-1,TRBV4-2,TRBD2,TGTGCCAGCAGCCAAGATTGGGAGCGGGAGAACGGTGAGCAGTTCTTC,CASSQDWERENGEQFF
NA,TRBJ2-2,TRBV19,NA,TGTGCCAGCGGTCCGTCAGGGTTCACCGGGGAGCTGTTTTTT,CASGPSGFTGELFF
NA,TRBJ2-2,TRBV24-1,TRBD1,TGTGCCACCAGTTCACACAGGGGAAAAGGGACCGGGGAGCTGTTTTTT,CATSSHRGKGTGELFF
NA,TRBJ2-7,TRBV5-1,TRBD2,TGCGCCAGCAGCTTGGGAACGGGAGGATACGAGCAGTACTTC,CASSLGTGGYEQYF
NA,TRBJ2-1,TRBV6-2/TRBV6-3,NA,TGTGCCAGCAGTTGGACGGGAGAGATTCACAATGAGCAGTTCTTC,CASSWTGEIHNEQFF
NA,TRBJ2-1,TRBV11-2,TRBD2,TGTGCCAGCAGCTTAGAGGGGCTAGCGGGAGAGTCGTCTCAGTTCTTC,CASSLEGLAGESSQFF
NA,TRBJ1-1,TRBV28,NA,TGTGCCACCGCTAGGGGGAACACTGAAGCTTTCTTT,CATARGNTEAFF
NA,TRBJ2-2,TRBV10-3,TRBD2,TGTGCCATCAGAAGACTAGCGGGAGATTCCACCGGGGAGCTGTTTTTT,CAIRRLAGDSTGELFF
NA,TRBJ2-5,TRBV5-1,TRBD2,TGCGCCAGCACCCGAGCGGGGGGCCAAGAGACCCAGTACTTC,CASTRAGGQETQYF
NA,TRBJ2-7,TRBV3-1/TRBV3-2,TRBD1,TGTGCCAGCAGCCAACCCGGACAGGGGGTTTACGAGCAGTACTTC,CASSQPGQGVYEQYF
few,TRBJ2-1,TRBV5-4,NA,TGTGCCAGCAGCTTGGTGGGAGAAATTAACAATGAGCAGTTCTTC,CASSLVGEINNEQFF
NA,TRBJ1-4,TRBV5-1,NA,TGCGCCAGCAGCCCTGCCGCCACAGCTGCAACTAATGAAAAACTGTTTTTT,CASSPAATAATNEKLFF
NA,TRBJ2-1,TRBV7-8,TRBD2,TGTGCCAGCACCTCTCCCGGGACTAGCGGACTCAATGAGCAGTTCTTC,CASTSPGTSGLNEQFF
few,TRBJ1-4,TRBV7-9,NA,TGTGCCAGCAGCTTAGGGGGGCAAAAACTGTTTTTT,CASSLGGQKLFF
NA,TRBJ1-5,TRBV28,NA,TGTGCCAGCAGGGCACAGGGATGGGCCCAGCATTTT,CASRAQGWAQHF
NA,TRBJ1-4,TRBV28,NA,TGTGCCACTAACGGGGGGCCGGCAGAAAAACTGTTTTTT,CATNGGPAEKLFF
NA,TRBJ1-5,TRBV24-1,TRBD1,TGTGCCACTGGGAGACAGGGGTGGGATCAGCCCCAGCATTTT,CATGRQGWDQPQHF
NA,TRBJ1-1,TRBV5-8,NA,TGTGCCAGCAGATTTTCGGGGAACACTGAAGCTTTCTTT,CASRFSGNTEAFF